Shown below are 8 T cell receptor beta chains from a single sample sequenced in a study of blood T cell repertoires in COVID-19. Sequencing was performed with immunoSEQ multiplex PCR; in TCRdb, only in-frame clones are kept and a portion is missing. Seen here are around 25,000 clones, roughly 73% observed once, and the top ten hold around 19%. Sequenced sample: peripheral blood. These receptors all stem from a human donor in a cohort sampled during active or convalescent COVID-19.

This chain links TRBV6-5 with TRBJ1-2, with 8 bases fitting TRBD1. CDR3 length equals 13 residues. V was clipped by 5 bases and J by 5 bases; unmatched bases: 4. Germline lookup yields CDR1 MNHEY and CDR2 SVGAGI. CDR3 nucleotide sequence: TGTGCCAGCAGTCGACAGGGGAGGTATGGCTACACCTTC. Encoded protein: CASSRQGRYGYTF.

The chain is built from TRBV11-2 and TRBJ2-5; 10 bases align to TRBD2. The junction had 11 bases not matched to a gene; V was cut back by 5 bases and J by 5 bases. Germline V gene lookup returns CDR1 SGHAT and CDR2 FQNNGV. The CDR3 loop spans 16 amino acids. The CDR3 protein is CASSVGSLAGWETQYF. In DNA, the CDR3 is TGTGCCAGCAGCGTAGGCTCACTAGCGGGGTGGGAGACCCAGTACTTC. Complete variable domain (other parts from reference TRBV11-2 and TRBJ2-5): EAGVAQSPRYKIIEKRQSVAFWCNPISGHATLYWYQQILGQGPKLLIQFQNNGVVDDSQLPKDRFSAERLKGVDSTLKIQPAKLEDSAVYLCASSVGSLAGWETQYFGPGTRLLVL.

The genes are TRBV5-1 and TRBJ2-1, with a possible D match to TRBD2 (5 bases). Per the germline V gene, CDR1 is SGHRS and CDR2 is YFSETQ. V was cut by 4 bases and J by 2 bases, with 16 bases left in between. This CDR3 is built from 16 residues. The CDR3 here is CASSHITGKTYNEQFF. CDR3 DNA sequence: TGCGCCAGCAGCCACATTACCGGGAAGACCTACAATGAGCAGTTCTTC. The full variable domain, in which reference TRBV5-1 and TRBJ2-1 provide the parts outside the CDR3, is KAGVTQTPRYLIKTRGQQVTLSCSPISGHRSVSWYQQTPGQGLQFLFEYFSETQRNKGNFPGRFSGRQFSNSRSEMNVSTLELGDSALYLCASSHITGKTYNEQFFGPGTRLTVL.

The rearrangement links TRBV9 to TRBJ2-5; 9 nucleotides align to TRBD2. This CDR3 contains 16 residues. Trimming at V came to 0 bases and at J to 5 bases, leaving 8 bases not matched to a gene. Germline assignment: CDR1 SGDLS and CDR2 YYNGEE. As DNA, the CDR3 is TGTGCCAGCAGCGTAGGGATTAGCGGGGGAACGGAGACCCAGTACTTC. It encodes CASSVGISGGTETQYF.

The V gene is TRBV6-5, the J gene TRBJ2-2; 9 positions agree with TRBD1. The V and J ends lost 7 bases and 5 bases, in that order; junction bases with no gene match: 8. Germline lookup yields CDR1 MNHEY and CDR2 SVGAGI. This CDR3 is 15 amino acids long. The CDR3 DNA sequence: TGTGCCAGCACCATGGGACAGGGTGAGACCGGGGAGCTGTTTTTT. Its protein product is CASTMGQGETGELFF.

This clone was picked up one time. This chain joins TRBV11-3 and TRBJ2-1; D perhaps matches TRBD2 (6 bases). This CDR3 has 12 amino acids. Germline V CDR1 and CDR2: SGHNT, YENEEA. With 4 bases removed from V and 8 bases from J, the gap between germline ends came to 9 bases. The CDR3 DNA reads TGTGCCAGCAGCTCAGGAGGGGATGAGCAGTTCTTC. Translation gives CASSSGGDEQFF.

In its sample, this clone ranks as medium-sized. V usage is TRBV5-1 and J usage is TRBJ2-1, with TRBD2 matching 10 bases. The CDR3 runs to 13 residues. Germline CDR1 reads SGHRS; CDR2 reads YFSETQ. J was trimmed by 6 bases and V by 8 bases; bases with no gene match: 5. The CDR3 reads CASSSGGSNEQFF. DNA for the CDR3: TGCGCCAGTTCTAGCGGGGGAAGCAATGAGCAGTTCTTC.

In this sample, this clone turned up a few times. The chain carries TRBV18 and TRBJ1-2; no firm D call. Germline CDR1 and CDR2: KGHSH and LQKENI. V lost 4 bases to trimming and J lost 2 bases, with 8 bases between them. This CDR3 comprises 13 residues. CDR3 sequence: CASSLELNYGYTF. CDR3 bases: TGTGCCAGCTCACTTGAGCTGAACTATGGCTACACCTTC.